These 16 T cell receptor beta chains were sequenced from one sample in a study of regulatory T cells in long-lasting Graves disease. Construction of TCR beta libraries relied on iRepertoire HTBI primers and on Arm-PCR targeting CDR3 regions. TCRdb itself ran the multiplex PCR reads through MiXCR, one entry per CDR3 protein. The sample contains about 530,000 distinct CDR3 sequences, 16% of which appear only once. As to time point: newly diagnosed GD, antithyroid drugs for less than 3 months. The authors made the TCR library using RNA they extracted from PBMCs. Separately, the same data were catalogued under a study of T cells in Graves' hyperthyroidism and ophthalmopathy.

The sample here was peripheral blood mononuclear cells (PBMCs), taken at new diagnosis, from a patient treated with antithyroid drugs. The receptors were gathered from a woman aged 35-60 years with Graves disease.

The genes are TRBV11-2 and TRBJ1-1, with a weak D call TRBD1 (6 bases). There are 16 residues in the CDR3. CDR1 and CDR2 (germline): SGHAT, FQNNGV. V was cut by 1 base and J by 7 bases, with 19 bases left in between. CDR3 sequence reads: CASSLVGGLGRFEAFF. The CDR3 coding sequence is TGTGCCAGCAGCTTAGTAGGGGGACTGGGAAGGTTTGAAGCTTTCTTT.

There are a few counts of this clonotype. Given a much more abundant clone one base away, this may be a read error. The rearrangement links TRBV6-2 or TRBV6-3 to TRBJ1-1; D unresolved. This CDR3 comprises 12 residues. CDR1 and CDR2 from the germline V gene are MNHEY and SVGEGT. CDR3 bases: TGTGCCTGCAGTGAGACCAACACTGAAGCTTTCTTT. This translates into CACSETNTEAFF.

The table lists this clonotype with a few counts. The rearrangement links TRBV11-3 to TRBJ2-1, with TRBD2 matching 14 bases. The V gene's germline CDR1 is SGHNT and CDR2 YENEEA. This CDR3 has 19 amino acids. V lost 4 bases, J lost 4 bases, and 12 bases stayed unmatched. The chain's CDR3 is CASSSTAGTSGGSYNEQFF. The CDR3 DNA is TGTGCCAGCAGCTCGACCGCTGGGACTAGCGGGGGATCGTACAATGAGCAGTTCTTC.

The chain joins TRBV7-9 to TRBJ1-2, with 8 bases lining up with TRBD1. The ends lost 5 bases at V and 8 bases at J; junction bases unmatched: 7. This CDR3 contains 13 residues. From germline, CDR1 is SEHNR and CDR2 FQNEAQ (reference sequence). The CDR3 protein is CASSKRTGFGYTF. The CDR3 nucleotides are TGTGCCAGCAGCAAACGGACAGGGTTCGGCTACACCTTC.

This clonotype was detected ten times or more. The V and J genes are TRBV12-5 and TRBJ1-5; no clear D. The CDR3 is made up of 12 amino acids. Looked up from germline, CDR1 is LGHNT and CDR2 is FRNRAP. Trimming took off 2 bases at V and 6 bases at J, with 5 bases between the two ends. The CDR3 is CASGLNGQPQHF. The CDR3 bases are TGTGCTAGTGGTTTGAACGGTCAGCCCCAGCATTTT.

This clonotype showed up many times. This chain uses TRBV12-3 or TRBV12-4 with TRBJ1-1; unclear D gene. V lost 7 bases to trimming and J lost 2 bases, with 23 bases between them. The CDR3 totals 17 residues. The CDR3 nucleotides are TGTGCCAGCACCCCATTTGGTTCCGTGGGCGCTAACACTGAAGCTTTCTTT. This encodes CASTPFGSVGANTEAFF.

This clonotype was recorded at least ten times. The CDR3 bases are TGCGCCAGCCATACCCCAGGGGGGAACACTGAAGCTTTCTTT. Its translation: CASHTPGGNTEAFF. V gene TRBV5-1 combines with J gene TRBJ1-1; 7 positions agree with TRBD1. V shed 7 bases, J shed 1 base, and the junction held 7 bases outside the gene matches. CDR1 SGHRS and CDR2 YFSETQ come from the germline V gene. This CDR3 comprises 14 residues.

V gene TRBV10-1 combines with J gene TRBJ2-1, with a possible D match to TRBD2 (6 bases). Germline-derived CDR1 and CDR2 are WNHNN and SYGVQD (reference sequence). The ends were cut back, 4 bases at V and 5 bases at J, with 15 bases in the middle. The CDR3 consists of 15 residues. DNA of the CDR3: TGCGCCAGCAGTGGGGGCTGGTTAGCGGACAATGAGCAGTTCTTC. Protein sequence: CASSGGWLADNEQFF.

With respect to this clonotype: This may come from a read error, since a much larger clone is one base off. The chain combines TRBV20-1 with TRBJ1-1, with D perhaps TRBD1 (6 bases). Germline V gives CDR1 DFQATT, CDR2 SNEGSKA (reference sequence). The CDR3 has 14 residues. CDR3 in amino acids: CGAKQGGGNTEAFF. The CDR3 DNA follows: TGCGGTGCTAAACAAGGGGGGGGGAACACTGAAGCTTTCTTT.

V is TRBV28 and J is TRBJ2-4, with D unresolved. Germline lookup yields CDR1 MDHEN and CDR2 SYDVKM. This CDR3 has 14 amino acids. Deletions cut 5 bases from V and 2 bases from J, with 10 bases between. CDR3 region: CASSTALSKNIQYF. In nucleotides, the CDR3 is TGTGCCAGCAGTACTGCGCTCTCCAAAAACATTCAGTACTTC.

A word on this clonotype: This likely stems from a read error, as it lies one base from a far larger clone. The final CDR3 position lacks the conserved phenylalanine or tryptophan, pointing to a likely read error. The chain links TRBV2 to TRBJ2-5; no definite D call. V was shortened by 5 bases and J by 3 bases, with 7 bases between the two germline ends. The CDR3 is 12 residues long. Germline values: CDR1 SNHLY, CDR2 FYNNEI. The CDR3 region is CASSFPKETQYI. In nucleotides, the CDR3 is TGTGCCAGCAGTTTCCCAAAAGAGACCCAGTACATC.

The table lists this clonotype with many counts. The chain recombines TRBV6-1 with TRBJ1-1; no definite D call. The germline CDR1 and CDR2 sequences are MNHNS and SASEGT. V lost 8 bases and J lost 4, with 11 bases in between. This CDR3 contains 12 residues. CDR3 sequence (DNA): TGTGCCAGCGCCGTAGCGGCCACTGAAGCTTTCTTT. This translates into CASAVAATEAFF.

This clonotype was counted at least ten times. The J gene is TRBJ1-2, the V gene TRBV18, with 8 bases identical to TRBD1. The germline V gene has CDR1 KGHSH and CDR2 LQKENI. The CDR3 runs to 15 residues. The J segment lost 6 bases and the V segment lost 3 bases, leaving 9 bases of the junction unmatched. As DNA, the CDR3 is TGTGCCAGCTCACCGGGACAGGTCCGATGGGATGGCTACACCTTC. It is translated as CASSPGQVRWDGYTF.

Regarding this clonotype: One end of the junction does not line up with germline, which may come from a read error. This chain joins TRBV6-2 or TRBV6-3 and TRBJ1-2; tentative D call: TRBD1 (5 bases). The CDR3 spans 15 residues. The V gene's germline CDR1 is MNHEY and CDR2 SVGEGT. CDR3 coding DNA: TGTGCCAGCAGTTCCCCGGGACTCTCTAACTGTGGCTACACCTTC. Its protein is CASSSPGLSNCGYTF.

V and J are TRBV28 and TRBJ1-5; a possible D gene is TRBD1 (5 bases). CDR3 length equals 14 residues. Germline loops: CDR1 MDHEN, CDR2 SYDVKM. The V end was cut by 7 bases, the J end by 4 bases, with 14 bases between. The CDR3 bases are TGTGCCAGCATCTCGACAGTCCTTAATCAGCCCCAGCATTTT. This codes for CASISTVLNQPQHF.

Points on this clonotype: A much larger clone differs by one base, so this may be a read error. The rearrangement joins TRBV5-1 to TRBJ2-7; tentative D call: TRBD2 (6 bases). The V end lost 2 bases, the J end lost 2 bases, and 11 bases lay between the germline ends. The CDR3 consists of 14 residues. Germline lookup yields CDR1 SGHRS and CDR2 YFSETQ. The CDR3 sequence is CASSLMGLPYEQYF. The CDR3 DNA reads as TGCGCCAGCAGCTTAATGGGACTCCCCTACGAGCAGTACTTC. The entire variable domain, with the rest obtained from reference TRBV5-1 and TRBJ2-7, is as follows: KAGVTQTPRYLIKTRGQQVTLSCSPISGHRSVSWYQQTPGQGLQFLFEYFSETQRNKGNFPGRFSGRQFSNSRSEMNVSTLELGDSALYLCASSLMGLPYEQYFGPGTRLTVT.